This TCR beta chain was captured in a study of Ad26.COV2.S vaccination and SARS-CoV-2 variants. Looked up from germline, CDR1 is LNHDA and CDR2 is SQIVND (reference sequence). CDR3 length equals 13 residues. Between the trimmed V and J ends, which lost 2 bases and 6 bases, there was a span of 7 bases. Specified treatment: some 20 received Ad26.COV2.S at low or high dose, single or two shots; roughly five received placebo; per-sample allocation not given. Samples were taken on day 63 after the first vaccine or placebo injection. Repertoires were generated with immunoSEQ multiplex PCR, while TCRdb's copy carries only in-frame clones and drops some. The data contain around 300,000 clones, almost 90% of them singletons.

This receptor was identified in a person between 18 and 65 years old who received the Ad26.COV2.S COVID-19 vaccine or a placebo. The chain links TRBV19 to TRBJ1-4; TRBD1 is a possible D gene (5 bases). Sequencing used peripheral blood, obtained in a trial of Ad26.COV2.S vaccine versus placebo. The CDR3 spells CASSIWGDEKLFF. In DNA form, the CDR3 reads TGTGCCAGTAGTATATGGGGGGATGAAAAACTGTTTTTT.